These 17 T cell receptor beta chains originate from one sample sequenced in a study of CD8+ T cells in alopecia areata. Following extraction, RNA underwent reverse transcription to cDNA, which served as the sequencing template. Profiled with immunoSEQ multiplex PCR; TCRdb holds only in-frame clones, not every one. The table includes 120,000 or so clones, around 63% detected once. Treatment: oral pan-JAK inhibitor, 5-10 mg twice daily. Source: CD4+ T cells sorted from blood, taken at week 4, from a patient treated with tofacitinib. All receptors come from a human donor with alopecia areata.

The chain has TRBV27 and TRBJ2-7; a weak D match, TRBD1 (7 bases). Trimming stripped 7 bases from V and 0 bases from J, with 13 bases between. Germline assignment: CDR1 MNHEY and CDR2 SMNVEV (reference sequence). The CDR3 is made up of 14 amino acids. The CDR3 DNA is TGTGCCAGCAAAAGGGGGGACAGCTCCTACGAGCAGTACTTC. This translates into CASKRGDSSYEQYF.

The CDR3 region is CSVLVEETQYF. CDR3 sequence (DNA): TGCAGCGTTTTGGTTGAGGAGACCCAGTACTTC. V is TRBV29-1 and J is TRBJ2-5; the D is unclear. The germline gives CDR1 SQVTM, CDR2 ANQGSEA. The CDR3 has 11 residues. Trimming took 5 bases from V and 5 from J, leaving 9 bases between them.

The CDR3 here is CASSLGATGYMSYNEQFF. The CDR3, as DNA: TGCGCCAGCAGCTTGGGGGCGACGGGATATATGTCCTACAATGAGCAGTTCTTC. The V gene is TRBV5-1, the J gene TRBJ2-1; perhaps TRBD2 as D (5 bases). The ends were cut back, 0 bases at V and 1 base at J, with 17 bases in the middle. The CDR3 runs to 18 residues. In germline, CDR1 is SGHRS, CDR2 YFSETQ.

The V call is TRBV30, the J call TRBJ1-1, with TRBD1 identical over 10 bases. The CDR3 runs 18 residues. The V gene end was trimmed by 2 bases and the J gene end by 1 base; junction bases not matched to a gene: 13. CDR1 is GTSNPN and CDR2 is SVGIG in the germline V gene (reference sequence). The CDR3 coding sequence is TGTGCCTGGAGTAAGGTGGGGACAGGGGTGGGCTGGAACACTGAAGCTTTCTTT. Protein product: CAWSKVGTGVGWNTEAFF.

The table lists this clone with a few counts. The chain employs TRBV10-3 and TRBJ2-1; D is perhaps TRBD1 (5 bases). V dropped 5 bases and J dropped 5 bases, with 10 bases sitting between them. Germline CDR1 and CDR2: ENHRY and SYGVKD. This CDR3 is built from 13 residues. The CDR3 loop is CAISFTRDNEQFF. The CDR3 nucleotides read TGTGCCATCAGTTTTACCAGGGACAATGAGCAGTTCTTC.

This rearrangement joins TRBV4-1 to TRBJ1-4; maybe TRBD1 (5 bases). Per the germline V gene, CDR1 is MGHRA and CDR2 is YSYEKL. V shed 0 bases and J shed 10 bases, with 15 bases lying between them. The CDR3 extends over 15 amino acids. As DNA, the CDR3 is TGCGCCAGCAGCCAAGATTCGGCAGGGAAGGGAAAACTGTTTTTT. It yields the protein CASSQDSAGKGKLFF.

A few counts support this clone. The same CDR3 also results from other DNA sequences found in this sample. The chain is built from TRBV14 and TRBJ2-7, with D maybe TRBD1 (5 bases). Trimming removed 0 bases at V and 2 bases at J, with 8 bases between. The CDR3 consists of 14 residues. The V gene's germline CDR1 is SGHDN and CDR2 FVKESK. The CDR3 here is CASSQDRGPYEQYF. The CDR3 region has the DNA TGTGCCAGCAGCCAAGATAGGGGTCCCTACGAGCAGTACTTC.

This chain uses TRBV25-1 with TRBJ2-5; TRBD1 might be the D (5 bases). V was trimmed by 5 bases and J by 0 bases, leaving 7 bases between them. Germline V lookup: CDR1 MGHDK, CDR2 SYGVNS. The CDR3 contains 13 residues. CDR3 in amino acids: CASSPRDQETQYF. The CDR3 DNA is TGTGCCAGCAGTCCCAGGGACCAAGAGACCCAGTACTTC.

This clone has only one observation. Written as DNA, the CDR3 is TGTGCCAGCAGCTGGCCCGGGACAACCTATGGCTACACCTTC. Its translation is CASSWPGTTYGYTF. The chain uses TRBV5-6 and TRBJ1-2, with D perhaps TRBD1 (6 bases). This CDR3 contains 14 residues. Germline values: CDR1 SGHDT, CDR2 YYEEEE. The V gene lost 3 bases and the J gene lost 4 bases, with 13 bases spanning the gap.

The chain uses TRBV5-1 and TRBJ2-1; no definite D call. Germline values: CDR1 SGHRS, CDR2 YFSETQ. V was shortened by 2 bases and J by 6 bases, with 15 bases between the two germline ends. This CDR3 is 15 amino acids long. The chain's CDR3 is CASSFRRPLGNEQFF. The CDR3 nucleotides read TGCGCCAGCAGCTTTAGACGACCTCTTGGCAATGAGCAGTTCTTC.

The gene calls are TRBV18 and TRBJ1-1; D uncertain. Trimming shortened V by 4 bases and J by 4 bases, and 7 bases separated the two germline ends. CDR1 is KGHSH and CDR2 is LQKENI in the germline V gene. CDR3 length equals 12 residues. The CDR3 DNA reads as TGTGCCAGCTCACGAGGTCTCACTGAAGCTTTCTTT. Amino acids: CASSRGLTEAFF.

The gene calls are TRBV7-7 and TRBJ2-7, with TRBD1 matching 10 bases. The CDR3 spans 13 residues. The J segment lost 6 bases and the V segment lost 6 bases, leaving 5 bases of the junction unmatched. Germline CDR1 and CDR2: SSHAT and FNYEAQ (reference sequence). Here the CDR3 DNA reads TGTGCCAGCAGTTTTGACAGGGGGCTCGAGCAGTACTTC. It codes for CASSFDRGLEQYF.

This chain uses TRBV5-1 with TRBJ2-7, with TRBD2 matching 11 bases. Germline loops: CDR1 SGHRS, CDR2 YFSETQ. The CDR3 runs 16 residues. The V and J ends lost 3 bases and 0 bases, in that order; junction bases with no gene match: 5. CDR3 in amino acids: CASSYGTSGSSYEQYF. CDR3 sequence (DNA): TGCGCCAGCAGCTATGGGACTAGCGGAAGCTCCTACGAGCAGTACTTC. Looking up the rest from reference TRBV5-1 and TRBJ2-7 gives the full variable domain: KAGVTQTPRYLIKTRGQQVTLSCSPISGHRSVSWYQQTPGQGLQFLFEYFSETQRNKGNFPGRFSGRQFSNSRSEMNVSTLELGDSALYLCASSYGTSGSSYEQYFGPGTRLTVT.

The chain combines TRBV2 with TRBJ2-3; a possible D gene is TRBD2 (6 bases). CDR1 and CDR2 (germline): SNHLY, FYNNEI. Trimming took off 7 bases at V and 2 bases at J, with 13 bases between the two ends. The CDR3 contains 14 residues. CDR3 protein: CASMAGTYTDTQYF. The CDR3 DNA reads TGTGCCAGCATGGCGGGGACGTACACAGATACGCAGTATTTT.

The V call is TRBV29-1, the J call TRBJ2-1; 13 bases are shared with TRBD2. Germline V lookup: CDR1 SQVTM, CDR2 ANQGSEA. This CDR3 has 14 residues. J gave up 6 bases and V 4 bases, and 3 bases lay outside the gene matches. The CDR3 loop reads CSVAGTSGTNEQFF. The CDR3 DNA reads TGCAGCGTTGCGGGGACTAGCGGGACCAATGAGCAGTTCTTC.

The rearrangement joins TRBV7-8 to TRBJ1-4; D unclear. CDR3 length: 13 amino acids. V lost 6 bases to trimming and J lost 8 bases, with 13 bases between them. Per germline, CDR1 SGHVS and CDR2 FQNEAQ. CDR3 sequence: CASSVTVGEKLFF. The CDR3 bases are TGTGCCAGCAGTGTGACGGTGGGGGAAAAACTGTTTTTT.

In this sample, this clone turned up once. This chain connects TRBV7-6 to TRBJ2-1; 14 bases line up with TRBD2. Germline CDR1 SGHVS, CDR2 FNYEAQ. The CDR3 is 14 residues long. The V segment lost 4 bases and the J segment 11 bases; nucleotides outside the gene matches: 4. CDR3 nucleotide sequence: TGTGCCAGCAGCTCCGGACTAGCGGGGGGAAAGCAGTTCTTC. This gives the protein CASSSGLAGGKQFF.